This entry concerns a single TCR beta chain. Its target is not known. Between the trimmed V and J ends, which lost 3 bases and 8 bases, there was a span of 5 bases. The CDR3 length is 11 residues. Per the germline V gene, CDR1 is MNHEY and CDR2 is SVGEGT. One entry per CDR3 protein results from TCRdb running MiXCR on the 5' RACE reads. This table has under 400,000 distinct CDR3 sequences, about 21% appearing once. The data were taken from a study of T-cell memory formation after mild COVID-19. Notes on the study in general: The study detected some responding clones in pre-infection memory, suggesting cross-reactive memory joined. Clones contracting day 15 to 85 were balanced CD4/CD8; later expanders leaned CD4+.

The chain recombines TRBV6-2 or TRBV6-3 with TRBJ2-1; D gene ambiguous. Sequences were obtained from PBMCs or a T cell subset sorted from them (not recorded which). The sequence was obtained from an adult woman who had mild COVID-19 (a few samples of this study predate the infection). Cell type and time point are not known. For the CDR3, the DNA is TGTGCCAGCAGTTATACGCATGAGCAGTTCTTC. Translating gives CASSYTHEQFF.